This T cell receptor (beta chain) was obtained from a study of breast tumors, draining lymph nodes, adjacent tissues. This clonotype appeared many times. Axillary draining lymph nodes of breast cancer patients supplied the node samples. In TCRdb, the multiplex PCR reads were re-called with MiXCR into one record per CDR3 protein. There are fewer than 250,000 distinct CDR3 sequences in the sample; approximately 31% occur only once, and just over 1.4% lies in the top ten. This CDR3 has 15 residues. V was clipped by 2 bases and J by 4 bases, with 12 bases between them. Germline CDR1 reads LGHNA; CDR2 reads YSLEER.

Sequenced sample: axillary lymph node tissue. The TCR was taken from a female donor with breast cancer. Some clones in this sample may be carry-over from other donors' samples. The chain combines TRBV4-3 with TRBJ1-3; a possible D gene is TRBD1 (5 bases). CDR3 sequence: CASSQTRGTGNTIYF. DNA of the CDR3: TGCGCCAGCAGCCAAACACGAGGGACCGGAAACACCATATATTTT.